These 26 T cell receptor beta chains originate from one sample sequenced in a study of cytomegalovirus exposure and HLA in healthy donors. Use of 60 Vbeta and 13 Jbeta primers characterized the PCR. Some clones are missing from TCRdb's copy, which holds only in-frame ones; the method was immunoSEQ multiplex PCR. The sample has around 130,000 clones, roughly 79% seen once. The specimen sequenced was PBMCs. These receptors were collected from a woman between 35 and 50 years old in good health and CMV-seronegative.

The J gene is TRBJ2-5, the V gene TRBV5-4; perhaps TRBD2 as D (6 bases). CDR3 length: 13 residues. Germline CDR1 SGHNT, CDR2 YYREEE (reference sequence). The V end lost 6 bases, the J end lost 5 bases, and 14 bases lay between the germline ends. The CDR3 loop is CASTPPGEETQYF. CDR3 sequence (DNA): TGTGCCAGCACCCCCCCGGGGGAGGAGACCCAGTACTTC. The full variable domain, with the rest looked up from reference TRBV5-4 and TRBJ2-5, is ETGVTQSPTHLIKTRGQQVTLRCSSQSGHNTVSWYQQALGQGPQFIFQYYREEENGRGNFPPRFSGLQFPNYSSELNVNALELDDSALYLCASTPPGEETQYFGPGTRLLVL.

This clone has just a few counts. The genes are TRBV5-1 and TRBJ1-4; D is unclear. This CDR3 region has 15 residues. The germline V and J ends were trimmed by 0 bases and 6 bases, with 12 bases remaining between them. From germline, CDR1 is SGHRS and CDR2 YFSETQ. The CDR3 region is CASSLGKRVDEKLFF. CDR3 nucleotide sequence: TGCGCCAGCAGCTTGGGAAAGAGGGTGGATGAAAAACTGTTTTTT.

The chain combines TRBV11-2 with TRBJ1-4, with 10 bases identical to TRBD1. CDR1 SGHAT and CDR2 FQNNGV come from the germline V gene. The CDR3 is 15 amino acids. V gave up 5 bases and J gave up 4 bases; unmatched junction bases: 4. CDR3: CASSQGTGVNEKLFF. For the CDR3, the DNA is TGTGCCAGCAGCCAGGGGACAGGGGTTAATGAAAAACTGTTTTTT.

V and J are TRBV11-2 and TRBJ2-3, with a tentative D call TRBD2 (6 bases). The length of the CDR3 is 14 residues. V lost 5 bases, J lost 0 bases, and 9 bases lay in between. Germline CDR1 SGHAT, CDR2 FQNNGV. CDR3 sequence (DNA): TGTGCCAGCAGCAGGGGAGGCAGCACAGATACGCAGTATTTT. Protein sequence: CASSRGGSTDTQYF.

This clone was picked up one time. The chain links TRBV28 to TRBJ1-2, with D unclear. Trimming cost V 5 bases and J 6 bases, with 10 bases left between them. CDR1 MDHEN and CDR2 SYDVKM come from the germline V gene. The CDR3 contains 12 residues. Here the CDR3 DNA reads TGTGCCAGCAGTCTCGGGGTTGATGGCTACACCTTC. Its translation: CASSLGVDGYTF.

This chain links TRBV10-3 with TRBJ1-4, with 7 bases matching TRBD1. CDR1 ENHRY and CDR2 SYGVKD come from the germline V gene. The V and J ends lost 10 bases and 7 bases, in that order; junction bases with no gene match: 9. The CDR3 sequence is 13 residues long. CDR3 in DNA: TGTGCCACGAAGGGGGCACCGGGTGAAAAACTGTTTTTT. Translation gives CATKGAPGEKLFF.

This clone came up once. The V call is TRBV29-1, the J call TRBJ2-3; no firm D call. The CDR3 is 12 amino acids. Trimming left V 3 bases short and J 4 bases short, with 8 bases between. The V gene's germline CDR1 is SQVTM and CDR2 ANQGSEA. The CDR3 sequence: CSVDASADTQYF. CDR3 in DNA: TGCAGCGTTGACGCCTCAGCAGATACGCAGTATTTT.

The CDR3 is CASSTQGTNTEAFF. The CDR3 DNA follows: TGTGCCAGCAGCACACAGGGGACGAACACTGAAGCTTTCTTT. The V and J genes are TRBV7-3 and TRBJ1-1; 7 bases map to TRBD1. Germline CDR1 and CDR2: SGHTA and FQGTGA. The J segment lost 1 base and the V segment lost 5 bases, leaving 4 bases of the junction unmatched. The CDR3 extends over 14 amino acids.

V usage is TRBV5-6 and J usage is TRBJ2-3; 7 bases agree with TRBD2. J gave up 3 bases and V 4 bases, and 5 bases lay outside the gene matches. The CDR3 totals 14 residues. CDR1 is SGHDT, CDR2 YYEEEE, per germline. CDR3 sequence reads: CASSQGLGTDTQYF. The CDR3 DNA reads TGTGCCAGCAGCCAAGGACTAGGAACAGATACGCAGTATTTT.

The V call is TRBV7-9, the J call TRBJ1-2; 8 bases line up with TRBD1. V was clipped by 3 bases and J by 2 bases; unmatched bases: 5. The CDR3 has 15 residues. Per the germline V gene, CDR1 is SEHNR and CDR2 is FQNEAQ (reference sequence). The CDR3 loop reads CASSFRQGNNYGYTF. CDR3 nucleotide sequence: TGTGCCAGCAGCTTTCGACAGGGGAACAACTATGGCTACACCTTC.

The chain employs TRBV28 and TRBJ1-2; no clear D gene. V gave up 3 bases and J gave up 9 bases, with 14 bases separating them. Germline V CDR1 and CDR2: MDHEN, SYDVKM. The CDR3 is 13 residues long. In DNA form, the CDR3 reads TGTGCCAGCAGTTTCGGCGGGCGACCTAGCTACACCTTC. Its protein is CASSFGGRPSYTF.

V and J are TRBV9 and TRBJ2-3; TRBD1 matches at 12 bases. Trimming cost V 2 bases and J 5 bases; bases outside gene matches: 6. CDR3 length: 16 amino acids. Germline V gene data show CDR1 as SGDLS and CDR2 as YYNGEE. The CDR3 bases are TGTGCCAGCAGCGTCGGGACAGGGGGCGAGGAAGATACGCAGTATTTT. This gives the protein CASSVGTGGEEDTQYF.

V gene TRBV13 combines with J gene TRBJ2-1; TRBD1 aligns across 9 bases. The CDR3 contains 15 residues. V lost 4 bases, J lost 3 bases, and 4 bases stayed unmatched. The germline CDR1 and CDR2 sequences are PRHDT and FYEKMQ (reference sequence). CDR3 sequence: CASSSGTGHYNEQFF. CDR3 coding DNA: TGTGCCAGCAGCTCCGGGACAGGGCACTACAATGAGCAGTTCTTC. The full variable domain, its missing parts supplied by reference TRBV13 and TRBJ2-1, is AAGVIQSPRHLIKEKRETATLKCYPIPRHDTVYWYQQGPGQDPQFLISFYEKMQSDKGSIPDRFSAQQFSDYHSELNMSSLELGDSALYFCASSSGTGHYNEQFFGPGTRLTVL.

The chain has TRBV5-1 and TRBJ1-3, with 7 bases matching TRBD1. Germline V gene sequence: CDR1 SGHRS, CDR2 YFSETQ. CDR3 length equals 18 residues. The J segment lost 2 bases and the V segment lost 0 bases, leaving 11 bases of the junction unmatched. The CDR3 sequence: CASSLAGADREPGNTIYF. CDR3 sequence (DNA): TGCGCCAGCAGCTTGGCAGGGGCCGACAGGGAACCTGGAAACACCATATATTTT.

This chain uses TRBV13 with TRBJ2-1; D remains ambiguous. Germline V gene lookup returns CDR1 PRHDT and CDR2 FYEKMQ (reference sequence). The CDR3 runs 16 residues. Trimming took off 2 bases at V and 0 bases at J, with 11 bases between the two ends. CDR3 bases: TGTGCCAGCAGCTTAAGTATGCCTAGCTCCTACAATGAGCAGTTCTTC. It specifies CASSLSMPSSYNEQFF.

The V and J genes are TRBV7-3 and TRBJ2-1, with 16 bases lining up with TRBD2. This CDR3 is built from 15 residues. The J segment lost 10 bases and the V segment lost 5 bases, leaving 5 bases of the junction unmatched. The germline gives CDR1 SGHTA, CDR2 FQGTGA. CDR3: CASSKGLAGGYEQFF. CDR3 DNA: TGTGCCAGCAGCAAGGGACTAGCGGGGGGGTACGAGCAGTTCTTC.

The chain recombines TRBV9 with TRBJ2-2; TRBD2 aligns across 10 bases. The CDR3 runs 17 residues. CDR1 and CDR2 from the germline V gene are SGDLS and YYNGEE. The junction had 6 bases not matched to a gene; V was cut back by 0 bases and J by 4 bases. CDR3 coding DNA: TGTGCCAGCAGCGTAGGAGCTAGCGGGAGTAGCACCGGGGAGCTGTTTTTT. Protein: CASSVGASGSSTGELFF.

As DNA, the CDR3 is TGTGCCAGCAGCTTGTGGGGAGGCTCTGGAAACACCATATATTTT. Residues: CASSLWGGSGNTIYF. The V call is TRBV5-6, the J call TRBJ1-3; D gene ambiguous. V was shortened by 1 base and J by 0 bases, with 8 bases between the two germline ends. This CDR3 is 15 amino acids long. Germline CDR1 SGHDT, CDR2 YYEEEE.

The rearrangement joins TRBV28 to TRBJ1-2, with 12 bases fitting TRBD1. J lost 8 bases, V lost 10 bases, and 17 bases had no gene match. The germline V gene has CDR1 MDHEN and CDR2 SYDVKM. The CDR3 covers 16 residues. CDR3 amino acids: CATVIPEGQGAPGYTF. The CDR3 DNA sequence: TGTGCCACCGTAATCCCTGAGGGACAGGGGGCGCCAGGCTACACCTTC.

The chain combines TRBV4-2 with TRBJ2-1; TRBD2 agrees at 8 bases. This CDR3 has 16 amino acids. J gave up 5 bases and V 4 bases, and 10 bases lay outside the gene matches. The germline gives CDR1 LGHNA, CDR2 YNFKEQ. The CDR3 here is CASSPQLAVRNNEQFF. In DNA, the CDR3 is TGTGCCAGCAGCCCTCAACTAGCGGTGAGGAACAATGAGCAGTTCTTC.

This chain connects TRBV11-2 to TRBJ2-5, with D perhaps matching TRBD1 (5 bases). Looked up from germline, CDR1 is SGHAT and CDR2 is FQNNGV. V shed 6 bases and J shed 7 bases, with 21 bases lying between them. The CDR3 totals 15 residues. The CDR3 loop is CASSYPGAGSGTQYF. The CDR3 coding sequence is TGTGCCAGCAGTTACCCTGGGGCAGGGTCTGGGACCCAGTACTTC.

The rearrangement links TRBV13 to TRBJ1-1; 7 nucleotides align to TRBD1. V was pared by 5 bases and J by 3 bases, with 6 bases of the junction left unmatched. This CDR3 spans 14 amino acids. The germline gives CDR1 PRHDT, CDR2 FYEKMQ (reference sequence). The CDR3 DNA reads as TGTGCCAGCAGCCTCGACAGGGCGGACACTGAAGCTTTCTTT. This gives the protein CASSLDRADTEAFF.

The V gene is TRBV7-9, the J gene TRBJ1-6; a weak D match, TRBD1 (5 bases). Germline V gives CDR1 SEHNR, CDR2 FQNEAQ (reference sequence). The V and J ends lost 3 bases and 8 bases respectively, with 23 bases between them. The CDR3 totals 18 residues. The CDR3 reads CASSFRGIRQAFDSPLHF. CDR3 sequence (DNA): TGTGCCAGCAGCTTCCGGGGGATCCGGCAAGCATTCGATTCACCCCTCCACTTT.

This sequence joins TRBV11-2 and TRBJ2-2, with 11 positions matching TRBD2. CDR1 and CDR2 from the germline V gene are SGHAT and FQNNGV. The CDR3 is made up of 17 amino acids. Germline trimming cut 5 bases from V and 2 bases from J; bases unmatched to any gene: 7. The chain's CDR3 is CASSRTSGGPNTGELFF. Written as DNA, the CDR3 is TGTGCCAGCAGCCGTACTAGCGGGGGACCAAACACCGGGGAGCTGTTTTTT.

The CDR3 nucleotides read TGCGCCAGCAGCACCGGGACTAGCCGAGATACGCAGTATTTT. It specifies CASSTGTSRDTQYF. This chain joins TRBV5-1 and TRBJ2-3; 9 positions match TRBD2. The CDR3 is 14 residues long. V lost 4 bases and J lost 5; bases outside the gene matches: 5. Germline V CDR1 and CDR2: SGHRS, YFSETQ.

In its sample, this clone was seen a few times. In DNA form, the CDR3 reads TGTGCCAGCAGTCCACCAGCGGGAGCTAGCACAGATACGCAGTATTTT. Encoded protein: CASSPPAGASTDTQYF. V gene TRBV27 combines with J gene TRBJ2-3; 8 bases line up with TRBD2. V dropped 5 bases and J dropped 0; count of bases not matched to a gene: 7. Germline V gene lookup returns CDR1 MNHEY and CDR2 SMNVEV (reference sequence). CDR3 size: 16 residues.